This T cell receptor (beta chain) was recovered during a study of sequential checkpoint blockade in melanoma. Study-level background: Randomization was 1:1 between first-line nivolumab→ipilimumab and ipilimumab→nivolumab.

The CDR3 is 15 amino acids. Trimming shortened V by 8 bases and J by 0 bases, and 14 bases separated the two germline ends. From germline, CDR1 is SQVTM and CDR2 ANQGSEA. Profiled with immunoSEQ multiplex PCR; TCRdb holds only in-frame clones, not every one. This table holds tens of thousands of clones, 65% to 75% found once. Treatment in this sample: randomized to nivolumab then ipilimumab (arm A) or the reverse (arm B). The sequence was obtained from a human donor with melanoma. The sequenced sample was CD8+ T cells sorted from blood (inferred from file names), obtained from a patient given nivolumab and ipilimumab in sequence. The chain uses TRBV29-1 and TRBJ2-6, with D possibly being TRBD2 (5 bases). The CDR3 region has the DNA TGCAGCACTACGCACCGGGACTCTGGGGCCAACGTCCTGACTTTC. It translates to CSTTHRDSGANVLTF.